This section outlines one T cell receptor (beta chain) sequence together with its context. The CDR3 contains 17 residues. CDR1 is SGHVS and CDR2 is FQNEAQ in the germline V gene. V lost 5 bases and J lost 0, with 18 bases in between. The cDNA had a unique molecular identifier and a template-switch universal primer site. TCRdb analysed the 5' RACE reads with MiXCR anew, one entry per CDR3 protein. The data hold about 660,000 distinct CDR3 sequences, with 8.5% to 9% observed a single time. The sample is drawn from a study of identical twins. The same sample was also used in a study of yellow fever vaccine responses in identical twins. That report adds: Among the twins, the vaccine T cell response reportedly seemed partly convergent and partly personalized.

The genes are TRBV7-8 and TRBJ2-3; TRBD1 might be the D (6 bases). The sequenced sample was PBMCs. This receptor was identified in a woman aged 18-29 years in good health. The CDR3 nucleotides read TGTGCCAGCAGCCACCAACAGGGTAGACGAAGCACAGATACGCAGTATTTT. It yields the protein CASSHQQGRRSTDTQYF.